The 20 T cell receptor beta chains reported below all come from one sample, sequenced in a study of T cell responses to AZD1222 COVID-19 vaccine. Measured with immunoSEQ multiplex PCR; TCRdb has only the in-frame clones, and not every one. The sample contains tens of thousands of clones, roughly 90% of which appear only once. The sample was peripheral blood, taken 28 days after the second AZD1222 dose. Receptor source: an adult who received the AZD1222 COVID-19 vaccine.

V usage is TRBV5-4 and J usage is TRBJ2-5; tentative D call: TRBD2 (5 bases). Trimming left V 3 bases short and J 5 bases short, with 14 bases between. CDR3 length: 14 residues. Germline V gene data show CDR1 as SGHNT and CDR2 as YYREEE (reference sequence). The CDR3 sequence is CASSSGGQEETQYF. As DNA, the CDR3 is TGTGCCAGCAGCTCCGGCGGGCAGGAGGAGACCCAGTACTTC.

The chain links TRBV19 to TRBJ1-2, with D perhaps TRBD1 (5 bases). The ends were cut back, 10 bases at V and 6 bases at J, with 18 bases in the middle. Germline V gene data show CDR1 as LNHDA and CDR2 as SQIVND (reference sequence). The CDR3 sequence is 13 residues long. CDR3 loop: CATADGPGDGYTF. CDR3 in DNA: TGTGCCACTGCGGACGGCCCGGGGGATGGCTACACCTTC.

J is TRBJ2-7 and V is TRBV27; 9 nucleotides agree with TRBD1. Germline V CDR1 and CDR2: MNHEY, SMNVEV (reference sequence). CDR3 length equals 14 residues. V gave up 6 bases and J gave up 1 base; unmatched junction bases: 4. The CDR3 DNA is TGTGCCAGCAGCCGTGACAGGGGGTCCTACGAGCAGTACTTC. Protein sequence: CASSRDRGSYEQYF.

V usage is TRBV20-1 and J usage is TRBJ2-4, with D possibly being TRBD1 (6 bases). The V and J ends lost 3 bases and 1 base respectively, with 7 bases between them. The CDR3 loop spans 13 amino acids. CDR1 is DFQATT and CDR2 is SNEGSKA in the germline V gene (reference sequence). The CDR3, as DNA: TGCAGTGCTAGTCAGGGGGCCAAAAACATTCAGTACTTC. Protein sequence: CSASQGAKNIQYF.

There are a few counts of this clone. The V gene is TRBV19, the J gene TRBJ1-2; D is undetermined. The CDR3 runs 11 residues. Germline V gives CDR1 LNHDA, CDR2 SQIVND (reference sequence). The V and J ends lost 6 bases and 7 bases respectively, with 9 bases between them. CDR3: CASRSRAGYTF. The CDR3 nucleotides read TGTGCCAGTAGGAGTAGGGCTGGCTACACCTTC. Full variable domain (outside the CDR3, taken from reference TRBV19 and TRBJ1-2): DGGITQSPKYLFRKEGQNVTLSCEQNLNHDAMYWYRQDPGQGLRLIYYSQIVNDFQKGDIAEGYSVSREKKESFPLTVTSAQKNPTAFYLCASRSRAGYTFGSGTRLTVV.

The chain carries TRBV4-3 and TRBJ1-3, with D maybe TRBD1 (6 bases). There are 13 residues in the CDR3. V lost 1 base and J lost 8, with 9 bases in between. From germline, CDR1 is LGHNA and CDR2 YSLEER. The DNA for the CDR3 is TGCGCCAGCAGCCAAGTTCAGGGGTACACCATATATTTT. This codes for CASSQVQGYTIYF.

This clone was seen more than once but under ten times. V usage is TRBV6-5 and J usage is TRBJ1-2, with D possibly matching TRBD1 (6 bases). Germline V gives CDR1 MNHEY, CDR2 SVGAGI. The CDR3 has 13 residues. V was trimmed by 6 bases and J by 4 bases, leaving 12 bases between them. The CDR3 DNA sequence: TGTGCCAGCAGATCACAGGGTATCTATGGCTACACCTTC. Translated: CASRSQGIYGYTF.

The rearrangement uses TRBV6-5 and TRBJ1-6; 10 bases are a match to TRBD1. There are 15 residues in the CDR3. CDR1 is MNHEY and CDR2 is SVGAGI in the germline V gene. V lost 5 bases and J lost 5; bases outside the gene matches: 3. CDR3 sequence (DNA): TGTGCCAGCAGTCACGGGACAGGGGATAATTCACCCCTCCACTTT. Protein sequence: CASSHGTGDNSPLHF.

This chain links TRBV4-1 with TRBJ2-1; 10 nucleotides match TRBD1. CDR1 and CDR2 (germline): MGHRA, YSYEKL. J lost 6 bases, V lost 6 bases, and 8 bases had no gene match. The CDR3 is 15 residues long. The CDR3 DNA follows: TGCGCCAGCAGACCGGGACAGGGGTTTGCCAATGAGCAGTTCTTC. Encoded protein: CASRPGQGFANEQFF.

The chain couples TRBV12-3 or TRBV12-4 to TRBJ2-5; a possible D gene is TRBD1 (5 bases). V was pared by 6 bases and J by 4 bases, with 9 bases between. This CDR3 is 12 amino acids long. In DNA form, the CDR3 reads TGTGCCAGCAGAAGGGGTGGAGAGACCCAGTACTTC. Amino acid sequence: CASRRGGETQYF.

The rearrangement joins TRBV14 to TRBJ1-2; maybe TRBD1 (6 bases). This CDR3 is 17 amino acids long. Germline V lookup: CDR1 SGHDN, CDR2 FVKESK. Trimming left V 3 bases short and J 8 bases short, with 25 bases between. The CDR3 nucleotides read TGTGCCAGCAGCCACCTGACAGGACGAGACTGGAAGGAAGGCTACACCTTC. It codes for CASSHLTGRDWKEGYTF.

The chain has TRBV7-9 and TRBJ2-3; 9 nucleotides line up with TRBD1. Trimming at V came to 4 bases and at J to 2 bases, leaving 7 bases not matched to a gene. Germline V gives CDR1 SEHNR, CDR2 FQNEAQ (reference sequence). There are 16 residues in the CDR3. CDR3 amino acids: CASSSAGTGPTDTQYF. CDR3 nucleotides: TGTGCCAGCAGCTCCGCCGGGACAGGGCCCACAGATACGCAGTATTTT. The entire variable domain, with the rest obtained from reference TRBV7-9 and TRBJ2-3, is as follows: DTGVSQNPRHKITKRGQNVTFRCDPISEHNRLYWYRQTLGQGPEFLTYFQNEAQLEKSRLLSDRFSAERPKGSFSTLEIQRTEQGDSAMYLCASSSAGTGPTDTQYFGPGTRLTVL.

This clone was counted once. The chain combines TRBV18 with TRBJ1-2, with a tentative D call TRBD1 (5 bases). CDR3 length equals 14 residues. Germline CDR1 reads KGHSH; CDR2 reads LQKENI. Trimming pared 3 bases from V and 6 bases from J, leaving 14 bases between. CDR3 sequence: CASSPEGRKHGYTF. In nucleotides, the CDR3 is TGTGCCAGCTCACCGGAGGGGAGGAAACATGGCTACACCTTC. Full variable domain (missing parts from reference TRBV18 and TRBJ1-2): NAGVMQNPRHLVRRRGQEARLRCSPMKGHSHVYWYRQLPEEGLKFMVYLQKENIIDESGMPKERFSAEFPKEGPSILRIQQVVRGDSAAYFCASSPEGRKHGYTFGSGTRLTVV.

The V gene is TRBV5-6, the J gene TRBJ2-3; 9 bases are a match to TRBD2. J was trimmed by 1 base and V by 7 bases; bases with no gene match: 10. CDR1 and CDR2 from the germline V gene are SGHDT and YYEEEE. The CDR3 runs to 16 residues. Written as DNA, the CDR3 is TGTGCCAGCCGTCTACTAGCGGGCGACGGCACAGATACGCAGTATTTT. This translates into CASRLLAGDGTDTQYF. The whole variable domain, remainder taken from reference TRBV5-6 and TRBJ2-3, is DAGVTQSPTHLIKTRGQQVTLRCSPKSGHDTVSWYQQALGQGPQFIFQYYEEEERQRGNFPDRFSGHQFPNYSSELNVNALLLGDSALYLCASRLLAGDGTDTQYFGPGTRLTVL.

This clone has a single count. V usage is TRBV6-5 and J usage is TRBJ1-1, with TRBD1 identical over 7 bases. This CDR3 contains 13 residues. CDR1 and CDR2 from the germline V gene are MNHEY and SVGAGI. The J segment lost 6 bases and the V segment lost 4 bases, leaving 5 bases of the junction unmatched. The CDR3 nucleotides are TGTGCCAGCAGTTTGCAGGGGGGCGCTGAAGCTTTCTTT. Translating gives CASSLQGGAEAFF.

The chain links TRBV4-3 to TRBJ2-2, with 7 bases fitting TRBD1. CDR3 length equals 15 residues. V lost 1 base, J lost 6 bases, and 5 bases stayed unmatched. Germline CDR1 reads LGHNA; CDR2 reads YSLEER. The CDR3 is CASSQVTGSAGELFF. For the CDR3, the DNA is TGCGCCAGCAGCCAAGTGACAGGGTCGGCCGGGGAGCTGTTTTTT.

Only one count was recorded for this clone. The chain couples TRBV5-1 to TRBJ2-3; no clear D. V shed 2 bases and J shed 0 bases, with 10 bases lying between them. CDR1 is SGHRS, CDR2 YFSETQ, per germline. CDR3 length: 15 residues. CDR3 sequence reads: CASSFQRRSTDTQYF. The CDR3 nucleotides read TGCGCCAGCAGCTTCCAAAGGCGGAGCACAGATACGCAGTATTTT.

This chain links TRBV7-2 with TRBJ2-7; D unresolved. Trimming left V 5 bases short and J 0 bases short, with 11 bases between. The CDR3 length is 14 residues. CDR1 and CDR2 from the germline V gene are SGHTA and FQGNSA. This chain's CDR3 is CASSKDWSSYEQYF. Here the CDR3 DNA reads TGTGCCAGCAGCAAAGACTGGAGCTCCTACGAGCAGTACTTC.

This clone was seen a single time. The chain is built from TRBV7-2 and TRBJ1-1; unclear D gene. V lost 2 bases, J lost 4 bases, and 8 bases lay in between. The CDR3 covers 13 residues. Germline-derived CDR1 and CDR2 are SGHTA and FQGNSA. In nucleotides, the CDR3 is TGTGCCAGCAGCTTATCGGAGGGCACTGAAGCTTTCTTT. Encoded protein: CASSLSEGTEAFF.

The chain joins TRBV7-9 to TRBJ2-5; 14 positions match TRBD2. Trimming cost V 5 bases and J 3 bases; bases outside gene matches: 5. CDR3 length: 16 residues. In germline, CDR1 is SEHNR, CDR2 FQNEAQ (reference sequence). For the CDR3, the DNA is TGTGCCAGCAGCCCCGGGACTAGCGGGGGAAAAGAGACCCAGTACTTC. Translation: CASSPGTSGGKETQYF.